Following are 27 T cell receptor beta chains from one sample sequenced in a study of T cell changes during pregnancy in multiple sclerosis. Sequencing used immunoSEQ multiplex PCR; TCRdb keeps in-frame clones, though not all of them. Among tens of thousands of clones listed, roughly 91% were seen once. The specimen was CD4+ T cells from peripheral blood mononuclear cells, collected in the third trimester of pregnancy. These TCRs come from a female donor with multiple sclerosis, enrolled in a pregnancy study.

The rearrangement links TRBV7-3 to TRBJ2-1, with a possible D match to TRBD1 (5 bases). Trimming cost V 3 bases and J 9 bases, with 15 bases left between them. Germline CDR1 reads SGHTA; CDR2 reads FQGTGA. The CDR3 sequence is 14 residues long. DNA of the CDR3: TGTGCCAGCAGCTTGAGACAGACGGGTACTGAGCAGTTCTTC. Amino acid sequence: CASSLRQTGTEQFF. The variable domain in full, with the rest retrieved from reference TRBV7-3 and TRBJ2-1, is GAGVSQTPSNKVTEKGKYVELRCDPISGHTALYWYRQSLGQGPEFLIYFQGTGAADDSGLPNDRFFAVRPEGSVSTLKIQRTERGDSAVYLCASSLRQTGTEQFFGPGTRLTVL.

The gene calls are TRBV19 and TRBJ1-1; no reliable D call. Germline V gene data show CDR1 as LNHDA and CDR2 as SQIVND (reference sequence). The CDR3 sequence is 14 residues long. Trimming stripped 3 bases from V and 0 bases from J, with 8 bases between. The CDR3 reads CASSMAGMNTEAFF. The DNA for the CDR3 is TGTGCCAGTAGTATGGCCGGGATGAACACTGAAGCTTTCTTT.

This chain links TRBV28 with TRBJ1-1, with TRBD1 as a possible D gene (5 bases). The CDR3 is made up of 13 amino acids. Germline V lookup: CDR1 MDHEN, CDR2 SYDVKM. Trimming cost V 8 bases and J 1 base, with 11 bases left between them. CDR3 sequence: CASVAGQNTEAFF. The CDR3 DNA is TGTGCCAGCGTCGCAGGACAGAACACTGAAGCTTTCTTT.

The chain carries TRBV9 and TRBJ2-1, with TRBD2 matching 11 bases. Germline CDR1 reads SGDLS; CDR2 reads YYNGEE. The CDR3 has 18 residues. With 4 bases clipped from V and 7 bases from J, the junction kept 16 bases outside the gene matches. CDR3 amino acids: CASSPSPLAGGPVNEQFF. In nucleotides, the CDR3 is TGTGCCAGCAGCCCATCCCCCTTAGCGGGAGGGCCCGTGAATGAGCAGTTCTTC.

This chain joins TRBV9 and TRBJ1-6; possible D gene TRBD1, 5 bases. The CDR3 totals 15 residues. Germline CDR1 is SGDLS and CDR2 is YYNGEE. The V end was cut by 7 bases, the J end by 7 bases, with 18 bases between. As DNA, the CDR3 is TGTGCCAGCGGCAGGGCCACGCAGGCAAATTCACCCCTCCACTTT. Its protein is CASGRATQANSPLHF. Based on the CDR3 plus reference TRBV9 and TRBJ1-6, the full variable domain is DSGVTQTPKHLITATGQRVTLRCSPRSGDLSVYWYQQSLDQGLQFLIQYYNGEERAKGNILERFSAQQFPDLHSELNLSSLELGDSALYFCASGRATQANSPLHFGNGTRLTVT.

The V and J genes are TRBV7-9 and TRBJ2-5; D unclear. Trimming stripped 0 bases from V and 4 bases from J, with 12 bases between. The germline gives CDR1 SEHNR, CDR2 FQNEAQ (reference sequence). The CDR3 totals 15 residues. The CDR3 coding sequence is TGTGCCAGCAGCTTAGCGGCCATTTTTTCAGAGACCCAGTACTTC. Amino acids: CASSLAAIFSETQYF.

The genes are TRBV18 and TRBJ2-1; D call uncertain. Germline-derived CDR1 and CDR2 are KGHSH and LQKENI. The ends were cut back, 0 bases at V and 8 bases at J, with 5 bases in the middle. CDR3 length: 12 amino acids. The CDR3 sequence: CASSPPNDEQFF. CDR3 nucleotides: TGTGCCAGCTCACCACCCAATGATGAGCAGTTCTTC. The full variable domain, its missing parts supplied by reference TRBV18 and TRBJ2-1, is NAGVMQNPRHLVRRRGQEARLRCSPMKGHSHVYWYRQLPEEGLKFMVYLQKENIIDESGMPKERFSAEFPKEGPSILRIQQVVRGDSAAYFCASSPPNDEQFFGPGTRLTVL.

This clone appeared a few times. V usage is TRBV7-2 and J usage is TRBJ1-2, with 8 bases identical to TRBD1. Germline CDR1 and CDR2: SGHTA and FQGNSA. Trimming at V came to 1 base and at J to 5 bases, leaving 3 bases not matched to a gene. The CDR3 has 14 residues. DNA for the CDR3: TGTGCCAGCAGCTTAGGGACAGGGCATTATGGCTACACCTTC. It encodes CASSLGTGHYGYTF.

The V call is TRBV10-3, the J call TRBJ1-2; weak D call: TRBD1 (6 bases). V shed 2 bases and J shed 7 bases, with 11 bases lying between them. This CDR3 is built from 13 residues. In germline, CDR1 is ENHRY, CDR2 SYGVKD. The CDR3 sequence: CAISENRDRGYTF. CDR3 bases: TGTGCCATCAGTGAGAACAGGGATCGTGGCTACACCTTC.

The genes are TRBV18 and TRBJ1-1, with D tentatively TRBD1 (5 bases). The CDR3 has 13 amino acids. The germline V and J ends were trimmed by 2 bases and 4 bases, with 8 bases remaining between them. CDR1 KGHSH and CDR2 LQKENI come from the germline V gene. The CDR3 here is CASSPGRGTEAFF. In nucleotides, the CDR3 is TGTGCCAGCTCACCAGGGAGGGGCACTGAAGCTTTCTTT.

The chain recombines TRBV5-1 with TRBJ2-7; possibly TRBD2 for D (6 bases). Trimming stripped 1 base from V and 2 bases from J, with 13 bases between. CDR1 SGHRS and CDR2 YFSETQ come from the germline V gene. The CDR3 loop spans 15 amino acids. CDR3 sequence: CASSLISSETYEQYF. CDR3 nucleotides: TGCGCCAGCAGCTTGATATCTAGCGAGACCTACGAGCAGTACTTC.

The genes are TRBV27 and TRBJ2-1; tentative D call: TRBD2 (6 bases). The V end lost 5 bases, the J end lost 8 bases, and 19 bases lay between the germline ends. CDR1 is MNHEY and CDR2 is SMNVEV in the germline V gene (reference sequence). The CDR3 totals 15 residues. The CDR3 protein is CASSPGLPSVHEQFF. The CDR3 region has the DNA TGTGCCAGCAGTCCCGGACTACCCTCTGTGCATGAGCAGTTCTTC.

The chain is built from TRBV5-1 and TRBJ1-1; D is ambiguous. Germline CDR1 and CDR2: SGHRS and YFSETQ. V shed 0 bases and J shed 1 base, with 10 bases lying between them. The CDR3 has 15 amino acids. The CDR3 DNA reads TGCGCCAGCAGCTTGGACCACGGGTCGAACACTGAAGCTTTCTTT. Translated, it gives CASSLDHGSNTEAFF.

The DNA of the CDR3 is TGTGCCAGCAGAACGGACAGGGAACGGACTGAAGCTTTCTTT. Translated: CASRTDRERTEAFF. V is TRBV14 and J is TRBJ1-1, with 8 bases fitting TRBD1. CDR1 and CDR2 (germline): SGHDN, FVKESK. With 6 bases clipped from V and 5 bases from J, the junction kept 8 bases outside the gene matches. CDR3 size: 14 residues.

The rearrangement joins TRBV5-1 to TRBJ1-6; D remains ambiguous. The CDR3 runs to 14 residues. In germline, CDR1 is SGHRS, CDR2 YFSETQ. V shed 0 bases and J shed 9 bases, with 10 bases lying between them. CDR3 sequence (DNA): TGCGCCAGCAGCTTGGGCGAAGTTAGTTCACCCCTCCACTTT. Its protein is CASSLGEVSSPLHF.

The chain recombines TRBV7-9 with TRBJ1-2, with no clear D. V was shortened by 1 base and J by 2 bases, with 8 bases between the two germline ends. The CDR3 runs to 14 residues. Germline V gene lookup returns CDR1 SEHNR and CDR2 FQNEAQ (reference sequence). CDR3: CASSLGGQNYGYTF. The CDR3 DNA reads TGTGCCAGCAGCTTAGGAGGGCAAAACTATGGCTACACCTTC.

The V and J genes are TRBV9 and TRBJ2-1; 7 bases map to TRBD1. V lost 1 base to trimming and J lost 2 bases; unmatched junction nucleotides: 3. Germline loops: CDR1 SGDLS, CDR2 YYNGEE. The CDR3 totals 15 residues. The CDR3 reads CASSVLGQTYNEQFF. The CDR3 bases are TGTGCCAGCAGCGTACTGGGACAGACCTACAATGAGCAGTTCTTC.

The genes are TRBV27 and TRBJ2-7; 13 nucleotides line up with TRBD2. CDR3 length equals 15 residues. V lost 2 bases to trimming and J lost 3 bases; unmatched junction nucleotides: 1. Per germline, CDR1 MNHEY and CDR2 SMNVEV (reference sequence). CDR3 region: CASSLGLAGVYEQYF. In DNA, the CDR3 is TGTGCCAGCAGTTTAGGACTAGCGGGAGTCTACGAGCAGTACTTC.

The chain carries TRBV6-1 and TRBJ2-5; possibly TRBD2 for D (5 bases). Near its end, the DNA agrees better with TRBJ2-7, so the J call may be wrong. CDR3 size: 17 residues. The germline V gene has CDR1 MNHNS and CDR2 SASEGT. DNA of the CDR3: TGTGCCAGCAGTGCTTTTGCTTTGAGTGGGAGACTCGACGAGCAGTACTTC. Encoded protein: CASSAFALSGRLDEQYF.

V gene TRBV7-8 combines with J gene TRBJ2-7, with D possibly being TRBD2 (6 bases). CDR3 length equals 13 residues. Germline V gene data show CDR1 as SGHVS and CDR2 as FQNEAQ. The germline V and J ends were trimmed by 8 bases and 2 bases, with 13 bases remaining between them. The CDR3 spells CASRGGITYEQYF. The CDR3 DNA follows: TGTGCCAGCCGGGGCGGGATTACCTACGAGCAGTACTTC.

This rearrangement joins TRBV6-5 to TRBJ2-1; 7 nucleotides match TRBD2. CDR1 MNHEY and CDR2 SVGAGI come from the germline V gene. V lost 4 bases and J lost 8; bases outside the gene matches: 5. The CDR3 spans 13 residues. The CDR3 nucleotides read TGTGCCAGCAGTTCTGCGCGGGGGTATGAGCAGTTCTTC. The encoded protein is CASSSARGYEQFF.

This clone was recorded only once. The V gene is TRBV18, the J gene TRBJ2-2, with no clear D. V was shortened by 1 base and J by 0 bases, with 9 bases between the two germline ends. The CDR3 sequence is 16 residues long. Germline V CDR1 and CDR2: KGHSH, LQKENI. CDR3 coding DNA: TGTGCCAGCTCACCACGTGCAGTCGCGAACACCGGGGAGCTGTTTTTT. It codes for CASSPRAVANTGELFF.

This chain joins TRBV14 and TRBJ2-3; the D gene is possibly TRBD2 (5 bases). V was trimmed by 2 bases and J by 4 bases, leaving 10 bases between them. This CDR3 has 14 residues. CDR1 and CDR2 from the germline V gene are SGHDN and FVKESK. CDR3 in amino acids: CASSQQLGPDTQYF. The CDR3, as DNA: TGTGCCAGCAGCCAACAACTAGGGCCAGATACGCAGTATTTT. Based on the CDR3 plus reference TRBV14 and TRBJ2-3, the full variable domain is EAGVTQFPSHSVIEKGQTVTLRCDPISGHDNLYWYRRVMGKEIKFLLHFVKESKQDESGMPNNRFLAERTGGTYSTLKVQPAELEDSGVYFCASSQQLGPDTQYFGPGTRLTVL.

The chain joins TRBV7-9 to TRBJ2-2; D may be TRBD2 (6 bases). Germline V gene data show CDR1 as SEHNR and CDR2 as FQNEAQ (reference sequence). Deletions cut 3 bases from V and 3 bases from J, with 8 bases between. The length of the CDR3 is 14 residues. CDR3: CASSLGLYTGELFF. The CDR3 region has the DNA TGTGCCAGCAGCTTGGGACTTTACACCGGGGAGCTGTTTTTT.

The chain has TRBV6-5 and TRBJ1-1, with D uncertain. Germline CDR1 reads MNHEY; CDR2 reads SVGAGI. The CDR3 totals 13 residues. Trimming stripped 6 bases from V and 1 base from J, with 9 bases between. CDR3 bases: TGTGCCAGCAGCCGCGGCTGGAACACTGAAGCTTTCTTT. It codes for CASSRGWNTEAFF.

J is TRBJ2-7 and V is TRBV6-5; TRBD2 is a possible D gene (6 bases). Germline V lookup: CDR1 MNHEY, CDR2 SVGAGI. The V and J ends lost 2 bases and 4 bases respectively, with 12 bases between them. The CDR3 has 14 amino acids. In DNA form, the CDR3 reads TGTGCCAGCAGTTACGGCCGGCGGGAATACGAGCAGTACTTC. Its protein product is CASSYGRREYEQYF.

The V call is TRBV30, the J call TRBJ1-1; maybe TRBD1 (6 bases). The CDR3 sequence is 13 residues long. The germline V gene has CDR1 GTSNPN and CDR2 SVGIG (reference sequence). With 2 bases removed from V and 1 base from J, the gap between germline ends came to 8 bases. The CDR3 DNA reads TGTGCCTGGAGTCAACAGGGGAACACTGAAGCTTTCTTT. Amino acid sequence: CAWSQQGNTEAFF.